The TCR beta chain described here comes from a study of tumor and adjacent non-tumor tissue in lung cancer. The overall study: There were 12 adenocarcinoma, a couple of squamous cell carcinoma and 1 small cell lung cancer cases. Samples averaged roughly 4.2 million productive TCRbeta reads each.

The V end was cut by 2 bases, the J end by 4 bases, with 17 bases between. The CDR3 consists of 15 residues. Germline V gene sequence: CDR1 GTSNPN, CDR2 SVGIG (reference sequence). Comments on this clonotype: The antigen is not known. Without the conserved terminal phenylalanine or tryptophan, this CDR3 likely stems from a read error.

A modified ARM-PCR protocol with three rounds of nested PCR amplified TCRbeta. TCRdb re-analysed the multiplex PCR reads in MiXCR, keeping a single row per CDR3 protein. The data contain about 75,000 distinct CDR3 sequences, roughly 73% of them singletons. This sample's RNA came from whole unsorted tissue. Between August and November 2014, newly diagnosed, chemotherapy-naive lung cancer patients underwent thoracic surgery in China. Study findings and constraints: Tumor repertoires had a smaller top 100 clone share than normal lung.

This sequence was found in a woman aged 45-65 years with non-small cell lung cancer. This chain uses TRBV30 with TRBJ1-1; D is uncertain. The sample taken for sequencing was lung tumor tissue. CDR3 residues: CAWSPLGGGSTEAFS. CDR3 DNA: TGTGCCTGGAGTCCCCTTGGCGGTGGGAGCACTGAAGCTTTCTCT.